Following are 30 T cell receptor beta chains from one sample sequenced in a study of T cells in tumors after PD-1 blockade. Data came from immunoSEQ multiplex PCR; TCRdb stores just in-frame clones and leaves some out. The sample includes some 7,200 clones, 60% to 80% of them seen just once. This material consisted of tumor tissue, taken after anti-PD-1 treatment. These receptors all stem from a human donor with basal cell carcinoma.

The chain has TRBV5-1 and TRBJ2-3, with 8 bases lining up with TRBD2. Germline V lookup: CDR1 SGHRS, CDR2 YFSETQ. J gave up 4 bases and V 3 bases, and 4 bases lay outside the gene matches. The CDR3 covers 14 residues. CDR3 DNA sequence: TGCGCCAGCAGCTGGACCGGGAGGGCAGATACGCAGTATTTT. Its protein is CASSWTGRADTQYF. Based on the CDR3 plus reference TRBV5-1 and TRBJ2-3, the full variable domain is KAGVTQTPRYLIKTRGQQVTLSCSPISGHRSVSWYQQTPGQGLQFLFEYFSETQRNKGNFPGRFSGRQFSNSRSEMNVSTLELGDSALYLCASSWTGRADTQYFGPGTRLTVL.

The chain recombines TRBV6-5 with TRBJ2-1; D perhaps matches TRBD1 (5 bases). CDR1 and CDR2 (germline): MNHEY, SVGAGI. With 6 bases removed from V and 2 bases from J, the gap between germline ends came to 11 bases. CDR3 length: 14 amino acids. CDR3 coding DNA: TGTGCCAGCAGACAGGCCACTCCCTACAATGAGCAGTTCTTC. This sequence encodes CASRQATPYNEQFF.

This clone was found once. The chain recombines TRBV28 with TRBJ1-4; the D gene is possibly TRBD1 (6 bases). V was cut by 3 bases and J by 1 base, with 15 bases left in between. Looked up from germline, CDR1 is MDHEN and CDR2 is SYDVKM. This CDR3 contains 17 residues. CDR3 nucleotide sequence: TGTGCCAGCAGTTTCCCCCTTAGGGGGGGAACTAATGAAAAACTGTTTTTT. This codes for CASSFPLRGGTNEKLFF.

The J gene is TRBJ2-7, the V gene TRBV5-4; 14 nucleotides match TRBD2. The CDR3 spans 19 residues. With 3 bases clipped from V and 2 bases from J, the junction kept 13 bases outside the gene matches. CDR1 and CDR2 from the germline V gene are SGHNT and YYREEE (reference sequence). The CDR3 DNA reads as TGTGCCAGCAGCTCGCCGACTAGCGGGGGGGCCCCTTTCGCCTACGAGCAGTACTTC. It is translated as CASSSPTSGGAPFAYEQYF.

This clone is large (0.1 to 1%). The rearrangement joins TRBV6-2 or TRBV6-3 to TRBJ1-6; possibly TRBD1 for D (5 bases). Trimming removed 5 bases at V and 7 bases at J, with 15 bases between. This CDR3 is 15 amino acids long. Germline V CDR1 and CDR2: MNHEY, SVGEGT. The chain's CDR3 is CASSTRTPPNSPLHF. The DNA for the CDR3 is TGTGCCAGCAGTACCCGGACACCACCCAATTCACCCCTCCACTTT.

The count of this clone is one. The chain uses TRBV19 and TRBJ1-5; D uncertain. Germline V gene lookup returns CDR1 LNHDA and CDR2 SQIVND (reference sequence). CDR3 size: 15 residues. The V end was cut by 5 bases, the J end by 5 bases, with 16 bases between. This chain's CDR3 is CASSPGRVGDQPQHF. Here the CDR3 DNA reads TGTGCCAGTAGTCCCGGGCGGGTTGGCGATCAGCCCCAGCATTTT. Combining the CDR3 with reference TRBV19 and TRBJ1-5 gives the whole variable domain DGGITQSPKYLFRKEGQNVTLSCEQNLNHDAMYWYRQDPGQGLRLIYYSQIVNDFQKGDIAEGYSVSREKKESFPLTVTSAQKNPTAFYLCASSPGRVGDQPQHFGDGTRLSIL.

The rearrangement links TRBV5-1 to TRBJ2-5; D is unresolved. V lost 0 bases and J lost 2, with 11 bases in between. The V gene's germline CDR1 is SGHRS and CDR2 YFSETQ. There are 15 residues in the CDR3. The CDR3 sequence is CASSLEGWGQETQYF. CDR3 nucleotide sequence: TGCGCCAGCAGCTTGGAAGGGTGGGGACAAGAGACCCAGTACTTC.

V and J are TRBV19 and TRBJ2-3; 10 nucleotides match TRBD2. J gave up 2 bases and V 7 bases, and 15 bases lay outside the gene matches. In germline, CDR1 is LNHDA, CDR2 SQIVND (reference sequence). There are 18 residues in the CDR3. The CDR3, as DNA: TGTGCCAGTACCAAGGGACTAGCGAGGGGGTTCATCACAGATACGCAGTATTTT. It codes for CASTKGLARGFITDTQYF.

The chain carries TRBV10-1 and TRBJ2-1, with 8 bases identical to TRBD1. J gave up 5 bases and V 0 bases, and 9 bases lay outside the gene matches. CDR1 and CDR2 from the germline V gene are WNHNN and SYGVQD (reference sequence). The CDR3 has 17 amino acids. CDR3 amino acids: CASSESWARGRHNEQFF. DNA of the CDR3: TGCGCCAGCAGTGAGTCGTGGGCCAGGGGGCGACACAATGAGCAGTTCTTC.

V and J are TRBV6-5 and TRBJ1-3; D may be TRBD1 (6 bases). V lost 4 bases and J 0 bases, leaving 13 bases between the germline ends. The CDR3 runs 16 residues. The germline V gene has CDR1 MNHEY and CDR2 SVGAGI. CDR3 in amino acids: CASSSLGALSGNTIYF. The CDR3 DNA sequence: TGTGCCAGCAGTTCCCTGGGGGCCCTCTCTGGAAACACCATATATTTT.

The chain has TRBV6-5 and TRBJ1-2; 7 bases line up with TRBD1. The V gene end was trimmed by 2 bases and the J gene end by 2 bases; junction bases not matched to a gene: 8. Looked up from germline, CDR1 is MNHEY and CDR2 is SVGAGI. This CDR3 spans 16 amino acids. CDR3 region: CASSYVGQGGNYGYTF. In nucleotides, the CDR3 is TGTGCCAGCAGTTACGTCGGCCAGGGGGGAAACTATGGCTACACCTTC.

Written as DNA, the CDR3 is TGTGCCAGCAGTGATATGCCGAATTCACCCCTCCACTTT. Its translation is CASSDMPNSPLHF. V is TRBV6-4 and J is TRBJ1-6; D uncertain. The CDR3 runs 13 residues. Germline V gene sequence: CDR1 MRHNA, CDR2 SNTAGT. Trimming took off 3 bases at V and 7 bases at J, with 7 bases between the two ends.

This chain uses TRBV6-2 or TRBV6-3 with TRBJ2-5; D is possibly TRBD1 or TRBD2 (6 bases each). V was shortened by 0 bases and J by 5 bases, with 10 bases between the two germline ends. CDR3 length: 14 amino acids. CDR1 and CDR2 from the germline V gene are MNHEY and SVGEGT. CDR3 bases: TGTGCCAGCAGTTACTCGGGGGGCCCTGAGACCCAGTACTTC. Its protein product is CASSYSGGPETQYF.

In its sample, this clone was seen a few times. Just one base apart from a much larger clone, this may be a read error. The gene calls are TRBV5-4 and TRBJ2-7; D gene ambiguous. V was trimmed by 3 bases and J by 1 base, leaving 2 bases between them. Germline V gene data show CDR1 as SGHNT and CDR2 as YYREEE (reference sequence). This CDR3 has 11 amino acids. The CDR3 DNA sequence: TGTGCCAGCAGCTCTTCCTACGAGCAGTACTTC. Protein: CASSSSYEQYF.

In DNA form, the CDR3 reads TGTGCCAGCAGTTTATCTGCAGGACCAGGGGCTGAAGCTTTCTTT. This gives the protein CASSLSAGPGAEAFF. J is TRBJ1-1 and V is TRBV27; D may be TRBD1 (6 bases). The V gene lost 0 bases and the J gene lost 6 bases, with 14 bases spanning the gap. CDR1 and CDR2 (germline): MNHEY, SMNVEV (reference sequence). The CDR3 runs to 15 residues.

The genes are TRBV7-9 and TRBJ2-5; possibly TRBD2 for D (6 bases). From germline, CDR1 is SEHNR and CDR2 FQNEAQ (reference sequence). Trimming cost V 2 bases and J 2 bases, with 12 bases left between them. The CDR3 extends over 15 amino acids. CDR3 sequence reads: CASSLYVGGQETQYF. DNA for the CDR3: TGTGCCAGCAGCTTATATGTGGGGGGACAAGAGACCCAGTACTTC.

The CDR3 reads CASSLDRGETQYF. The CDR3 region has the DNA TGTGCCAGCAGTTTAGACAGGGGTGAGACCCAGTACTTC. The J gene is TRBJ2-5, the V gene TRBV27; 8 nucleotides agree with TRBD1. This CDR3 is built from 13 residues. Losses at the gene ends were 2 bases for V and 5 bases for J; bases not matched to a gene: 1. Germline CDR1 reads MNHEY; CDR2 reads SMNVEV (reference sequence).

A few counts support this clone. The J gene is TRBJ2-7, the V gene TRBV11-3, with D perhaps TRBD2 (6 bases). The CDR3 is 13 residues long. V lost 4 bases, J lost 5 bases, and 12 bases lay in between. The germline V gene encodes CDR1 SGHNT and CDR2 YENEEA. CDR3 in DNA: TGTGCCAGCAGCTCCGGGGGAGGAAACGAGCAGTACTTC. Translating gives CASSSGGGNEQYF.

This clone came up a few times. Distinct nucleotide sequences in the sample also encode this CDR3. The genes are TRBV9 and TRBJ2-7, with 7 nucleotides matching TRBD1. Germline CDR1 reads SGDLS; CDR2 reads YYNGEE. Trimming took 0 bases from V and 3 from J; bases not matched to a gene: 3. The CDR3 has 14 residues. CDR3 protein: CASSVGGTDYEQYF. The CDR3 region has the DNA TGTGCCAGCAGCGTAGGGGGGACAGACTACGAGCAGTACTTC.

The V and J genes are TRBV6-1 and TRBJ2-7; 10 nucleotides line up with TRBD2. This CDR3 spans 18 amino acids. Germline CDR1 and CDR2: MNHNS and SASEGT. Unmatched junction bases numbered 14, after V lost 2 bases and J lost 4 bases. The CDR3 DNA follows: TGTGCCAGCAGTGAAAGCCGGGGTCTAGCGGGAGAAGGGTACGAGCAGTACTTC. Encoded protein: CASSESRGLAGEGYEQYF.

This chain links TRBV7-3 with TRBJ2-5, with TRBD1 matching over 12 bases. With V trimmed by 2 bases and J by 6 bases, 7 bases remained unmatched. CDR3 size: 16 residues. Germline lookup yields CDR1 SGHTA and CDR2 FQGTGA. CDR3 sequence: CASSLGGQGASQTQYF. For the CDR3, the DNA is TGTGCCAGCAGCTTAGGGGGACAGGGGGCATCCCAGACCCAGTACTTC. The full variable domain, in which reference TRBV7-3 and TRBJ2-5 provide the parts outside the CDR3, is GAGVSQTPSNKVTEKGKYVELRCDPISGHTALYWYRQSLGQGPEFLIYFQGTGAADDSGLPNDRFFAVRPEGSVSTLKIQRTERGDSAVYLCASSLGGQGASQTQYFGPGTRLLVL.

As to this clone: At one end the junction does not follow the germline gene, possibly because of a read error. The gene calls are TRBV6-5 and TRBJ1-1, with D possibly TRBD1 on 5 matching bases. Germline-derived CDR1 and CDR2 are MNHEY and SVGAGI. The CDR3 covers 12 residues. For the CDR3, the DNA is TGTGCCACCAGTTTCAGGGTCACTGAAGCTTTCTTT. Encoded protein: CATSFRVTEAFF.

The chain recombines TRBV12-5 with TRBJ2-1; D gene uncertain. V was pared by 6 bases and J by 4 bases, with 13 bases between. This CDR3 has 14 amino acids. CDR1 and CDR2 from the germline V gene are LGHNT and FRNRAP. In DNA form, the CDR3 reads TGTGCTAGTGGGGTGGCACTTATTTACAATGAGCAGTTCTTC. It is translated as CASGVALIYNEQFF. The full variable domain, completed using reference TRBV12-5 and TRBJ2-1, is DARVTQTPRHKVTEMGQEVTMRCQPILGHNTVFWYRQTMMQGLELLAYFRNRAPLDDSGMPKDRFSAEMPDATLATLKIQPSEPRDSAVYFCASGVALIYNEQFFGPGTRLTVL.

This clone came up a few times. The J gene is TRBJ1-1, the V gene TRBV7-2; TRBD1 agrees at 7 bases. The CDR3 is 15 residues long. Germline lookup yields CDR1 SGHTA and CDR2 FQGNSA. The junction had 10 bases not matched to a gene; V was cut back by 6 bases and J by 3 bases. This CDR3 reads CASRTSTGWDTEAFF. CDR3 DNA: TGTGCCAGCAGGACCTCGACAGGGTGGGACACTGAAGCTTTCTTT.

This rearrangement joins TRBV24-1 to TRBJ2-5, with 11 nucleotides matching TRBD2. V shed 7 bases, J shed 4 bases, and the junction held 10 bases outside the gene matches. The CDR3 has 16 residues. CDR1 is KGHDR, CDR2 SFDVKD, per germline. In DNA, the CDR3 is TGTGCCACCAGCACCTCACTAGCGGGAGTGGGAGAGACCCAGTACTTC. Translated, it gives CATSTSLAGVGETQYF.

J is TRBJ2-5 and V is TRBV25-1; perhaps TRBD1 as D (6 bases). The CDR3 is made up of 16 amino acids. CDR1 MGHDK and CDR2 SYGVNS come from the germline V gene. Trimming cost V 3 bases and J 2 bases, with 16 bases left between them. CDR3 amino acids: CASSDPHRDGQETQYF. The DNA for the CDR3 is TGTGCCAGCAGTGACCCGCACAGGGACGGGCAAGAGACCCAGTACTTC.

The chain combines TRBV5-1 with TRBJ1-1, with 9 bases fitting TRBD1. The CDR3 is 16 amino acids. Trimming at V came to 2 bases and at J to 6 bases, leaving 11 bases not matched to a gene. The germline gives CDR1 SGHRS, CDR2 YFSETQ. The CDR3 bases are TGCGCCAGCAGCTTCGAGCCCACAGGGGGCGTATCTGAAGCTTTCTTT. Translating it yields CASSFEPTGGVSEAFF.

Worth noting for this clone: Being one base from a much bigger clone, this may be a read error. The sample has other DNA sequences that encode this CDR3 too. The chain joins TRBV6-2 or TRBV6-3 to TRBJ2-7; D may be TRBD1 (6 bases). Germline V gene lookup returns CDR1 MNHEY and CDR2 SVGEGT. V was pared by 0 bases and J by 4 bases, with 13 bases between. The CDR3 totals 15 residues. CDR3 in DNA: TGTGCCAGCAGTTACTCGAAGACAGGAGCATACGAGCAGTACTTC. Translating it yields CASSYSKTGAYEQYF.

This clone appeared a single time. The chain recombines TRBV7-2 with TRBJ2-1, with 12 bases fitting TRBD2. This CDR3 spans 17 amino acids. Germline V gene sequence: CDR1 SGHTA, CDR2 FQGNSA. Unmatched junction bases numbered 15, after V lost 0 bases and J lost 15 bases. CDR3 DNA sequence: TGTGCCAGCAGCTTAGCTTTTGACGGCCTAGCGGGAGGGGGGCGGTTCTTC. It specifies CASSLAFDGLAGGGRFF. The entire variable domain, with the rest obtained from reference TRBV7-2 and TRBJ2-1, is as follows: GAGVSQSPSNKVTEKGKDVELRCDPISGHTALYWYRQSLGQGLEFLIYFQGNSAPDKSGLPSDRFSAERTGGSVSTLTIQRTQQEDSAVYLCASSLAFDGLAGGGRFFGPGTRLTVL.

The V gene is TRBV6-6, the J gene TRBJ1-1; 8 nucleotides line up with TRBD1. Looked up from germline, CDR1 is MNHNY and CDR2 is SVGAGI (reference sequence). The CDR3 spans 14 residues. V was clipped by 7 bases and J by 3 bases; unmatched bases: 7. DNA of the CDR3: TGTGCCAGCATAGGGGGACAGGTGTACACTGAAGCTTTCTTT. Translation: CASIGGQVYTEAFF.